Listed below are T cell receptor beta chains from one sample, sequenced in a study of blood T cells in healthy people across ages. Each CDR3 protein gets one entry after TCRdb re-called the 5' RACE reads with MiXCR. The repertoire has about 680,000 distinct CDR3 sequences, 49% of them found once; the top ten carry around 32%. Sequencing used blood. The receptors derive from a woman aged 55-69 years in good health. Both conserved end residues are part of each CDR3. D genes are given only for firm matches. Clone size appears in some rows only: once, few, many, or a class for an expanded clone.

clone_size	v_call	j_call	d_call	cdr3_nt	cdr3_aa
few	TRBV5-1	TRBJ2-7	-	TGCGCCAGCAGCCTAATAGACGTAACCTACGAGCAGTACTTC	CASSLIDVTYEQYF
-	TRBV5-1	TRBJ1-1	TRBD1	TGCGCCAGCAGTAACAGGGGGCATGGGAACACTGAAGCTTTCTTT	CASSNRGHGNTEAFF
-	TRBV12-3/TRBV12-4	TRBJ2-3	TRBD2	TGTGTCAGCAGTTTAGGGACGGGGCGGGGGATTAACACAGATACGCAGTATTTT	CVSSLGTGRGINTDTQYF
-	TRBV7-2	TRBJ2-5	-	TGTGCCAGCAGCTTAGAAAGGGGGGGGGCGGAGACCCAGTACTTC	CASSLERGGAETQYF
few	TRBV20-1	TRBJ2-7	-	TGCAGTGCTAGTCCTTTGAGGGAACCCTCCTACGAGCAGTACTTC	CSASPLREPSYEQYF
-	TRBV19	TRBJ2-2	-	TGTGCCAGAAGTATAGATCTGGGACTTCCTTACACCGGGGAGCTGTTTTTT	CARSIDLGLPYTGELFF
-	TRBV7-9	TRBJ2-7	-	TGTGCCAGCAGCTTCGCAAGCCACCGGAACGATTACGAGCAGTACTTC	CASSFASHRNDYEQYF
-	TRBV20-1	TRBJ2-1	TRBD2	TGCAGTGCCGAATCTAGCGGCCATAACAATGAGCAGTTCTTC	CSAESSGHNNEQFF
-	TRBV7-3	TRBJ1-2	-	TGTGCCAGCAGCTCCCAAAAAAACTATCGTGGCTACACCTTC	CASSSQKNYRGYTF
few	TRBV7-2	TRBJ2-5	TRBD1	TGTGCCAGCAGCTCGGACAGGGGGCGTAGCGAGACCCAGTACTTC	CASSSDRGRSETQYF
-	TRBV20-1	TRBJ2-7	TRBD1	TGCAGTGCTAGGGACCCACAGGGGATCTCCTACGAGCAGTACTTC	CSARDPQGISYEQYF
few	TRBV20-1	TRBJ2-1	-	TGCAGTGCTGACGTCAGGAATGAGCAGTTCTTC	CSADVRNEQFF
-	TRBV14	TRBJ1-1	-	TGTGCCAGCAGTCAACGGGGACCTACAATGAACACTGAAGCTTTCTTT	CASSQRGPTMNTEAFF
-	TRBV7-2	TRBJ2-1	TRBD2	TGTGCCAGCAGCCTTAGCGGGCCTTACAATGAGCAGTTCTTC	CASSLSGPYNEQFF
-	TRBV6-2/TRBV6-3	TRBJ1-5	TRBD1	TGTGCCAGCAGCCGGGCGGGACAGGGGATCAATCAGCCCCAGCATTTT	CASSRAGQGINQPQHF
many	TRBV14	TRBJ2-1	TRBD2	TGTGCCAGCAGCCAAGGTTACGGCGGGAGGGGTGATAATGAGCAGTTCTTC	CASSQGYGGRGDNEQFF
-	TRBV20-1	TRBJ2-1	-	TGCAGTGCTATATGGGCAGGGAGGAGGGACAATGAGCAGTTCTTC	CSAIWAGRRDNEQFF
-	TRBV20-1	TRBJ1-5	TRBD1	TGCAGTGCTAGTTCGGGAGGGACAGGGGATCGCAATCAGCCCCAGCATTTT	CSASSGGTGDRNQPQHF
-	TRBV7-9	TRBJ2-2	-	TGTGCCAGCAGCCCACACCGGGACCAAAGTTCGAGGGAGCTGTTTTTT	CASSPHRDQSSRELFF
many	TRBV20-1	TRBJ2-4	TRBD1	TGCAGTGCTAGAGATTCCTCGGACAGGGGACAAAACATTCAGTACTTC	CSARDSSDRGQNIQYF
few	TRBV5-6	TRBJ2-5	-	TGTGCCAGCAGCTTGCGGGCAGACCAAGAGACCCAGTACTTC	CASSLRADQETQYF
-	TRBV7-2	TRBJ2-5	TRBD2	TGTGCCAGCAGCGTACCTAGCGGGGTGACCCAGTACTTC	CASSVPSGVTQYF
-	TRBV10-3	TRBJ2-2	TRBD1	TGTGCCATCAGTGAGTCGTGGACAGGGGCCACCGGGGAGCTGTTTTTT	CAISESWTGATGELFF
-	TRBV20-1	TRBJ2-7	-	TGCAGTGCTAGAGATGGGACATCTCCCGCCTACGAGCAGTACTTC	CSARDGTSPAYEQYF
-	TRBV10-3	TRBJ2-3	TRBD2	TGTGCCATCAGGACTTCCCCCATTCAGCTCCGGGAGGCGCAGTATTTT	CAIRTSPIQLREAQYF
-	TRBV9	TRBJ2-5	-	TGTGCCAGCAGCGCCACTGGAGGTGGCCAAGAGACCCAGTACTTC	CASSATGGGQETQYF
few	TRBV7-9	TRBJ2-2	TRBD2	TGTGCCAGCACTCGACTAGCGGCTAACACCGGGGAGCTGTTTTTT	CASTRLAANTGELFF
-	TRBV5-1	TRBJ2-3	TRBD1	TGCGCCAGCAGCCCCCTTCCGGGACAGGGGTACGCAGATACGCAGTATTTT	CASSPLPGQGYADTQYF
many	TRBV5-1	TRBJ2-5	TRBD2	TGCGCCAGCACCCTTAGCGGGAAAGAGACCCAGTACTTC	CASTLSGKETQYF
few	TRBV2	TRBJ2-3	TRBD2	TGTGCCAGCAGGGTAGCGGGAGGGGACACAGATACGCAGTATTTT	CASRVAGGDTDTQYF
-	TRBV28	TRBJ1-2	-	TGTGCCAGCCGGAAACAGGGTGATGACTATGGCTACACCTTC	CASRKQGDDYGYTF
-	TRBV20-1	TRBJ2-1	-	TGCAGTGCTCCCACCCTCAGGAGAGGGGATGAGCAGTTCTTC	CSAPTLRRGDEQFF
-	TRBV20-1	TRBJ2-3	TRBD2	TGCAGTGCCCCAGTTGCGGGAGGCACAGATACGCAGTATTTT	CSAPVAGGTDTQYF
-	TRBV2	TRBJ2-2	TRBD1	TGTGCCAGCAGAGGGACAGGAAACACCGGGGAGCTGTTTTTT	CASRGTGNTGELFF
once	TRBV5-1	TRBJ2-7	-	TGCGCCAGCTGGGACAACCCCTACGAGCAGTACTTC	CASWDNPYEQYF
-	TRBV10-3	TRBJ2-1	-	TGTGCCATCAGTGATCCCGGGCAGGGCCGTGAGCAGTTCTTC	CAISDPGQGREQFF
-	TRBV2	TRBJ2-5	TRBD1	TGTGCCAGCAGTGGGACAGGGCGGTGGCAAGAGACCCAGTACTTC	CASSGTGRWQETQYF
-	TRBV3-1	TRBJ2-7	TRBD1	TGTGCCAGCAGCCAAGACCTCGGGACAGGGCCCTACGAGCAGTACTTC	CASSQDLGTGPYEQYF
-	TRBV20-1	TRBJ1-1	-	TGCAGTGCAAGGAGAGGTCAGGTGAACACTGAAGCTTTCTTT	CSARRGQVNTEAFF
-	TRBV23-1	TRBJ2-7	-	TGCGCCAGCAGTCCGGATCAAGGCAGGGATACCTACGAGCAGTACTTC	CASSPDQGRDTYEQYF
many	TRBV11-3	TRBJ2-3	-	TGTGCCAGCAGCTGGACTCCTACAGATACGCAGTATTTT	CASSWTPTDTQYF
-	TRBV6-5	TRBJ2-1	-	TGTGCCAGCAGCCCCCCCGTCAGGGACACGGGTAATGAGCAGTTCTTC	CASSPPVRDTGNEQFF
-	TRBV15	TRBJ1-2	TRBD1	TGTGCCACCAGCAGAGACCAAACAGGGGTGTCTGGCTACACCTTC	CATSRDQTGVSGYTF
-	TRBV7-9	TRBJ2-3	TRBD2	TGTGCCAGCAGCATACTAGCGGGAGGGCTCACAGATACGCAGTATTTT	CASSILAGGLTDTQYF
once	TRBV6-5	TRBJ2-4	-	TGTGCCAGCAGAAGGGACGCGAGAAGCATTCAGTACTTC	CASRRDARSIQYF
once	TRBV7-9	TRBJ1-1	-	TGTGCCAGCAGCCGGAGCTTGAACATTGAAGCTTTCTTT	CASSRSLNIEAFF
-	TRBV4-2	TRBJ1-6	-	TGTGCCAGCAGCCAAGAGGGTACCAGGGATAATTCACCCCTCCACTTT	CASSQEGTRDNSPLHF
-	TRBV10-2	TRBJ2-4	TRBD2	TGCGCCAGCACTAGCGGGCCCGCTGTAGAGCAGTACTTC	CASTSGPAVEQYF
-	TRBV4-3	TRBJ2-1	TRBD2	TGCGCCAGCAGCCAGACCACCCTAGCGGGAGACTCGAATGAGCAGTTCTTC	CASSQTTLAGDSNEQFF
-	TRBV30	TRBJ2-5	TRBD2	TGTGCCTGGAGTGGCGGGGGAGAGACCCAGTACTTC	CAWSGGGETQYF
few	TRBV27	TRBJ2-5	TRBD1	TGTGCCAGCAGTTTTAGTGGGCTGACAGGGGAGAAAGAGACCCAGTACTTC	CASSFSGLTGEKETQYF
-	TRBV9	TRBJ2-5	TRBD2	TGTGCCAGCAGCCCGCGGGGGGCTAGTGGTGGGGAGACCCAGTACTTC	CASSPRGASGGETQYF
few	TRBV5-1	TRBJ2-7	TRBD1	TGCGCCAGCAGCACGGGACAGGCATCCGAGCAGTACTTC	CASSTGQASEQYF
-	TRBV15	TRBJ2-5	-	TGTACCACCAGCAGAGAATGGGGGAGACGGCAAGAGACCCAGTACTTC	CTTSREWGRRQETQYF
many	TRBV28	TRBJ2-1	-	TGTGCCAGCTCAAGTTACAATGAGCAGTTCTTC	CASSSYNEQFF
-	TRBV7-2	TRBJ2-3	-	TGTGCCAGCAGCTCGCAAGGTGGAGGGGCCACAGATACGCAGTATTTT	CASSSQGGGATDTQYF
-	TRBV28	TRBJ2-7	-	TGTGCCAGCGGGGGCCACGAGCAGTACTTC	CASGGHEQYF
few	TRBV20-1	TRBJ2-7	-	TGCAGTGCTAGAGATGGGCGGAACTCAGCGGAAAACTACGAGCAGTACTTC	CSARDGRNSAENYEQYF
few	TRBV7-9	TRBJ1-4	TRBD1	TGTGCCAGCAGCCTTTCAGGGGGTGGTGAAAAACTGTTTTTT	CASSLSGGGEKLFF